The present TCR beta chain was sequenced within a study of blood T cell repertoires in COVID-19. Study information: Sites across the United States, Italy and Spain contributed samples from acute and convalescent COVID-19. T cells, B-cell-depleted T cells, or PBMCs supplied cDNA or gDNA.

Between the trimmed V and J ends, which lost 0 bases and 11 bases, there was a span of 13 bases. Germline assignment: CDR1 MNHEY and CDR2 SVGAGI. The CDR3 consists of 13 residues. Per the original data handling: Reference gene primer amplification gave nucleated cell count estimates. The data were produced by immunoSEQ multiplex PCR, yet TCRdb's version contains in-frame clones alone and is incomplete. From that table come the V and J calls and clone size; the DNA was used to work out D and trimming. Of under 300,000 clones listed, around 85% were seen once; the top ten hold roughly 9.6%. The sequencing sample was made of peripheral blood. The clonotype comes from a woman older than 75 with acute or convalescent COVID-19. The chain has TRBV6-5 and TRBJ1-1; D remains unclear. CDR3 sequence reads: CASSYSISGWAFF. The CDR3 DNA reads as TGTGCCAGCAGTTACTCGATATCGGGATGGGCTTTCTTT.